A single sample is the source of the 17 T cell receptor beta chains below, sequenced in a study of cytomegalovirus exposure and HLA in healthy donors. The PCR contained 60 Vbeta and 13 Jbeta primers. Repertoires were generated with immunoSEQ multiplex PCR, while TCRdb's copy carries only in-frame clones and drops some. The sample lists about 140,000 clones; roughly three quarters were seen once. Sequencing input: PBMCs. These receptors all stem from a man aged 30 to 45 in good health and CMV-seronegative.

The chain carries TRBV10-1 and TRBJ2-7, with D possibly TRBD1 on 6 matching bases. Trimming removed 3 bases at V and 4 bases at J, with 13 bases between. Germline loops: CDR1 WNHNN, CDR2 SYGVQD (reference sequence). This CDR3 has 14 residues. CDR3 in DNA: TGCGCCAGCAGTGACCGGGACACCAGTTACGAGCAGTACTTC. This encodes CASSDRDTSYEQYF.

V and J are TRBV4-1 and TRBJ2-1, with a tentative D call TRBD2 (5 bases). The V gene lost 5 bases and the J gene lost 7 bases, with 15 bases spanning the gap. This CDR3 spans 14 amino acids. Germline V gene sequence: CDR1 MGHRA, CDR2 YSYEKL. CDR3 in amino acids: CASSYGTGNNEQFF. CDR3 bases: TGCGCCAGCAGCTACGGAACCGGGAATAATGAGCAGTTCTTC.

In nucleotides, the CDR3 is TGTGCCATCAGTGAGTCCTCGGGGCTAGCGGTAGAGCAGTACTTC. Protein sequence: CAISESSGLAVEQYF. V and J are TRBV10-3 and TRBJ2-5, with TRBD2 matching over 7 bases. The CDR3 is 15 amino acids. V trimming: 0 bases; J trimming: 11 bases; junction bases outside the gene matches: 12. Per germline, CDR1 ENHRY and CDR2 SYGVKD.

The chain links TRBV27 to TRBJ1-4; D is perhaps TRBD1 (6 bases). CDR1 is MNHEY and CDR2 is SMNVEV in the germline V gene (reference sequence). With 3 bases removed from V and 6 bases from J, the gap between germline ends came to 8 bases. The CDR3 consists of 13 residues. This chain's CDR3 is CASSFGQYEKLFF. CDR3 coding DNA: TGTGCCAGCAGTTTTGGACAGTATGAAAAACTGTTTTTT.

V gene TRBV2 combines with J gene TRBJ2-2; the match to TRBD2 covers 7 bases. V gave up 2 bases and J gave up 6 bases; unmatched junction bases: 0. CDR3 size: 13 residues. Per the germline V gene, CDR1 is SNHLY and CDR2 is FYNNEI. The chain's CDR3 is CASSEREAGELFF. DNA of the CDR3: TGTGCCAGCAGTGAACGGGAGGCCGGGGAGCTGTTTTTT.

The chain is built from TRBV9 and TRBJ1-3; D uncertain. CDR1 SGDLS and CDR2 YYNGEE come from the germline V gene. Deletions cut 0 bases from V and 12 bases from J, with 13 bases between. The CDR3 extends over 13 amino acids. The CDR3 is CASSVDEGSDIYF. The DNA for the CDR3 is TGTGCCAGCAGCGTAGATGAGGGAAGTGACATATATTTT.

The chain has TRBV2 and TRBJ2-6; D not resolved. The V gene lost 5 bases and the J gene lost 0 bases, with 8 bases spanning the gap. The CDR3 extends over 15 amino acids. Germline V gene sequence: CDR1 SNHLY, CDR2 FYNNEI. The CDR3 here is CASSLRSSGANVLTF. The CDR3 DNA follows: TGTGCCAGCAGTCTCAGAAGCTCTGGGGCCAACGTCCTGACTTTC.

The CDR3 sequence: CASRAVGSLISFYEQYF. CDR3 sequence (DNA): TGTGCCAGCCGAGCGGTAGGTAGCCTTATATCCTTCTACGAGCAGTACTTC. This sequence joins TRBV11-1 and TRBJ2-7; TRBD2 might be the D (5 bases). The V gene lost 8 bases and the J gene lost 3 bases, with 26 bases spanning the gap. The CDR3 has 17 amino acids. CDR1 is SGHAT and CDR2 is FQDESV in the germline V gene (reference sequence).

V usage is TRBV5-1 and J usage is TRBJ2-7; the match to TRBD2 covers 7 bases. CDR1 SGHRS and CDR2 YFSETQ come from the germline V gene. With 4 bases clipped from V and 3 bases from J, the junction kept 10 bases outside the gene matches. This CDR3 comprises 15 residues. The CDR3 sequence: CASSLIGLEGYEQYF. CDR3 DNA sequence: TGCGCCAGCAGCCTCATTGGACTAGAAGGCTACGAGCAGTACTTC.

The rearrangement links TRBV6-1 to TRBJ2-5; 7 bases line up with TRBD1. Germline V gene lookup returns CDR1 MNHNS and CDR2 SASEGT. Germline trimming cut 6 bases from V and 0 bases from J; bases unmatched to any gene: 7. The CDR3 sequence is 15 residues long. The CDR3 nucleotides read TGTGCCAGCAGCATCAAGGGACAGAACCAAGAGACCCAGTACTTC. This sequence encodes CASSIKGQNQETQYF.

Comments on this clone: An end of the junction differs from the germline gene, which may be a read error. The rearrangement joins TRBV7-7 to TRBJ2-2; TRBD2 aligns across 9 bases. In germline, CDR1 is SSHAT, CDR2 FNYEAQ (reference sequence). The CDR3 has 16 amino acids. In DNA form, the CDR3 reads TGTGCTAGCAGCTTAAATAGCGGGAGAAACACCGGGGAGCTGTTTTTT. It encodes CASSLNSGRNTGELFF.

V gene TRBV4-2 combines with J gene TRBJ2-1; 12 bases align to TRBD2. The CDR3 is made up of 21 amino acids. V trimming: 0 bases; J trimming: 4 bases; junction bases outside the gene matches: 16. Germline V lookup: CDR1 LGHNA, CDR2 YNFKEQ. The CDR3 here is CASSQEGGLAGRRGFYNEQFF. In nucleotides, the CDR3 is TGTGCCAGCAGCCAAGAAGGTGGACTAGCGGGACGAAGGGGGTTTTACAATGAGCAGTTCTTC.

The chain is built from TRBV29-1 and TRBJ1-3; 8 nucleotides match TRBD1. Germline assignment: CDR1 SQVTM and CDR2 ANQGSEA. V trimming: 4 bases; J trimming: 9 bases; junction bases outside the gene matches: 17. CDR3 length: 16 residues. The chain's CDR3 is CSVVSSRTGPHGTIYF. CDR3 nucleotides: TGCAGCGTTGTTTCTAGCCGGACAGGGCCTCATGGCACCATATATTTT.

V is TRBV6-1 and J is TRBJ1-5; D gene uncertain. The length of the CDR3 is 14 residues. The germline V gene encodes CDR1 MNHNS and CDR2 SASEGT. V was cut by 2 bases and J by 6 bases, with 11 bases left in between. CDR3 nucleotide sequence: TGTGCCAGCAGTGAAATTGAGGGAAGTCAGCCCCAGCATTTT. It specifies CASSEIEGSQPQHF.

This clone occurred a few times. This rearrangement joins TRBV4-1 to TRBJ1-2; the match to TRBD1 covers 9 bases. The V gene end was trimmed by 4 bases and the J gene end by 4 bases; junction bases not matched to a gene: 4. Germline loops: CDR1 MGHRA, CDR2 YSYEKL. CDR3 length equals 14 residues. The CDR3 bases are TGCGCCAGCAGCCCTGGGACAGGGAGCTATGGCTACACCTTC. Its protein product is CASSPGTGSYGYTF.

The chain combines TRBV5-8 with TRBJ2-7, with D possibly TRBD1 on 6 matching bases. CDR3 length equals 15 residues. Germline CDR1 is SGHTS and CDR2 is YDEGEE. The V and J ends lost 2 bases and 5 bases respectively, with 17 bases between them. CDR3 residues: CASSFWADRSHEQYF. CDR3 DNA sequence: TGTGCCAGCAGCTTTTGGGCAGACAGGTCTCACGAGCAGTACTTC.

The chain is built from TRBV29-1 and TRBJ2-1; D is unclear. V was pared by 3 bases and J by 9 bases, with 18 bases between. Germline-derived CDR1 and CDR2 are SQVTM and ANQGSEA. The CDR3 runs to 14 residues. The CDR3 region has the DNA TGCAGCGTTGACCGAGCGTCCCAACCGGGTGAGCAGTTCTTC. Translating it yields CSVDRASQPGEQFF.